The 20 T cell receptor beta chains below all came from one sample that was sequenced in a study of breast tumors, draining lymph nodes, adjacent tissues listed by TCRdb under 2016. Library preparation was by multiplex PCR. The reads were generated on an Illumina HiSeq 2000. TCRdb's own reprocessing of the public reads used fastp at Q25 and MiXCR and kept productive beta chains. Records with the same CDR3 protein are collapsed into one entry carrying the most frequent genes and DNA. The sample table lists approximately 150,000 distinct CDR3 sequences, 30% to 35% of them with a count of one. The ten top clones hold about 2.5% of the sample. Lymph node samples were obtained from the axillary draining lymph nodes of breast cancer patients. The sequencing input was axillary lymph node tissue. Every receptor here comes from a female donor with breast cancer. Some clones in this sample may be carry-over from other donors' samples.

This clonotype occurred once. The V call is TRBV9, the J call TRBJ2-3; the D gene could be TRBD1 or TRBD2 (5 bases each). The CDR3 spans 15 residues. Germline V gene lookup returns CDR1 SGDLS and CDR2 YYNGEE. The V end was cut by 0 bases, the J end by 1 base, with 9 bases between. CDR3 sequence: CASSVGVGGTDTQYF. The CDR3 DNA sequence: TGTGCCAGCAGCGTAGGGGTGGGGGGCACAGATACGCAGTATTTT.

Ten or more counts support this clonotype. This chain's CDR3 is CASSYRSPGSYEQYF. CDR3 in DNA: TGCGCCAGCAGCTACCGGTCTCCTGGCTCCTACGAGCAGTACTTC. The rearrangement uses TRBV5-1 and TRBJ2-7; D is undetermined. CDR1 and CDR2 from the germline V gene are SGHRS and YFSETQ. The germline V and J ends were trimmed by 3 bases and 0 bases, with 13 bases remaining between them. The CDR3 contains 15 residues.

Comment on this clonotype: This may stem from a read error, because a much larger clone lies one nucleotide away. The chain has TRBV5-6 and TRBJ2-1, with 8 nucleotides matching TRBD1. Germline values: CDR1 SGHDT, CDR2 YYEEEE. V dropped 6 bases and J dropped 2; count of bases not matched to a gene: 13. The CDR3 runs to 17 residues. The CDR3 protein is CASNAERARGPYNEQFF. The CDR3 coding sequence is TGTGCCAGCAACGCCGAACGGGCCAGGGGGCCCTACAATGAGCAGTTCTTC.

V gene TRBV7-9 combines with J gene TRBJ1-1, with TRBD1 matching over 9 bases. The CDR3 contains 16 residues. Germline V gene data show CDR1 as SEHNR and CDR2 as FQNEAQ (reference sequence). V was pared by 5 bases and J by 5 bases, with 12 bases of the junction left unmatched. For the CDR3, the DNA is TGTGCCAGCAGCGGACAGGGGAAAACGGATTGGACTGAAGCTTTCTTT. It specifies CASSGQGKTDWTEAFF.

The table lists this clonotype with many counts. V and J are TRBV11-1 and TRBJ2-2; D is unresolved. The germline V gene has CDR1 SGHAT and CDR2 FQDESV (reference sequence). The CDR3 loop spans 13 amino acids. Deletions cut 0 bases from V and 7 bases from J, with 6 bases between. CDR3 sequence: CASSLALNGELFF. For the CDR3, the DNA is TGTGCCAGCAGCTTAGCGTTGAACGGGGAGCTGTTTTTT.

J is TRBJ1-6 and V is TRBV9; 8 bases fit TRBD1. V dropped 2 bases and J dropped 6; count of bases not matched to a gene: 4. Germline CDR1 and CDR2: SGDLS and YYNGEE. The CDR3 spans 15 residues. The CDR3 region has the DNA TGTGCCAGCAGCGTCCAGGGGGCGGCTAATTCACCCCTCCACTTT. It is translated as CASSVQGAANSPLHF.

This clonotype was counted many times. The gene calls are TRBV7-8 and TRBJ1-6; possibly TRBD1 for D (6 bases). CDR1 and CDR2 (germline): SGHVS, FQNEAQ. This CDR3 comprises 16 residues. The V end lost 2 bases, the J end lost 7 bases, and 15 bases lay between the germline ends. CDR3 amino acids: CASSLRDTSANSPLHF. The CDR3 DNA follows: TGTGCCAGCAGCTTACGGGACACTTCGGCGAATTCACCCCTCCACTTT. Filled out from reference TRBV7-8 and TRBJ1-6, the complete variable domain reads GAGVSQSPRYKVAKRGQDVALRCDPISGHVSLFWYQQALGQGPEFLTYFQNEAQLDKSGLPSDRFFAERPEGSVSTLKIQRTQQEDSAVYLCASSLRDTSANSPLHFGNGTRLTVT.

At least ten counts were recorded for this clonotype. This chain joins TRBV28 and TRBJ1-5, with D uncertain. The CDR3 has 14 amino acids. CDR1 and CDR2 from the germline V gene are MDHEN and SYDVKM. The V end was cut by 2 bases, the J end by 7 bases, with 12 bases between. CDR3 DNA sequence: TGTGCCAGCAGTTTAATAGGCCAAGGACAGCCCCAGCATTTT. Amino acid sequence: CASSLIGQGQPQHF.

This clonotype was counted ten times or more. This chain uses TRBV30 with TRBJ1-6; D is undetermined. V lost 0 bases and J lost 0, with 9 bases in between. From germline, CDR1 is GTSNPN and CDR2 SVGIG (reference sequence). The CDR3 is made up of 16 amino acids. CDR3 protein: CAWSVGPDSYNSPLHF. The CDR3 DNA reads TGTGCCTGGAGTGTAGGGCCCGACTCCTATAATTCACCCCTCCACTTT.

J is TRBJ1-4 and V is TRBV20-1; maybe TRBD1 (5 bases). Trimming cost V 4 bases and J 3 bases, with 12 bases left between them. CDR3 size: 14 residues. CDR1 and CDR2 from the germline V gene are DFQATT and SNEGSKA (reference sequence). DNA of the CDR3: TGCAGTGCTATAACGGGGGGACCTAATGAAAAACTGTTTTTT. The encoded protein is CSAITGGPNEKLFF.

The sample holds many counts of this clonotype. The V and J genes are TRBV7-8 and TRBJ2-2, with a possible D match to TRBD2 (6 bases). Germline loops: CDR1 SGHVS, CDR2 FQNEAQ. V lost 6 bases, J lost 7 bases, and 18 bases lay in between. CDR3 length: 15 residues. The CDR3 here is CASSKRDSGGGELFF. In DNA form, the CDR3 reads TGTGCCAGCAGTAAACGGGACTCTGGAGGCGGGGAGCTGTTTTTT. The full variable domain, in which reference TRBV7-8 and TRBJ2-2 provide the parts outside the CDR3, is GAGVSQSPRYKVAKRGQDVALRCDPISGHVSLFWYQQALGQGPEFLTYFQNEAQLDKSGLPSDRFFAERPEGSVSTLKIQRTQQEDSAVYLCASSKRDSGGGELFFGEGSRLTVL.

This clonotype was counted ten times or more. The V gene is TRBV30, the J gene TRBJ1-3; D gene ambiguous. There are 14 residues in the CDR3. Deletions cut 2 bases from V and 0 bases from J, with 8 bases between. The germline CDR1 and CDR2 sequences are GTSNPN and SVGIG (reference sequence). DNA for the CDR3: TGTGCCTGGAGTCGGGATCTCTCTGGAAACACCATATATTTT. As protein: CAWSRDLSGNTIYF.

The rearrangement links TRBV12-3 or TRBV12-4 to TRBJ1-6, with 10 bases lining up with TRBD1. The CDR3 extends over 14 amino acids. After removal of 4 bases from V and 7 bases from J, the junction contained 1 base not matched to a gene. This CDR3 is CASSWDRGNSPLHF. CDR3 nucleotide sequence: TGTGCCAGCAGTTGGGACAGGGGCAATTCACCCCTCCACTTT.

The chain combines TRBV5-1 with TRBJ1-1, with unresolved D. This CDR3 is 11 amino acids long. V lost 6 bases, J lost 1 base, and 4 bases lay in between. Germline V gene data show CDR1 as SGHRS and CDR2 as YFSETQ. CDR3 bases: TGCGCCAGCATGGGGAACACTGAAGCTTTCTTT. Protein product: CASMGNTEAFF. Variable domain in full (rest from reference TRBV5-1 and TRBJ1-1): KAGVTQTPRYLIKTRGQQVTLSCSPISGHRSVSWYQQTPGQGLQFLFEYFSETQRNKGNFPGRFSGRQFSNSRSEMNVSTLELGDSALYLCASMGNTEAFFGQGTRLTVV.

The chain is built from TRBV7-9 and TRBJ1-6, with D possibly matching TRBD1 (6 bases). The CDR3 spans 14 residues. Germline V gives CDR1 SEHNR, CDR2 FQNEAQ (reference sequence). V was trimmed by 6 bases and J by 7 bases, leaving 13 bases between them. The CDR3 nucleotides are TGTGCCAGCAGAGGGGGGGGCCGGAATTCACCCCTCCACTTT. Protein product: CASRGGGRNSPLHF. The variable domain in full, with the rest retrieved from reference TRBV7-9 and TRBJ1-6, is DTGVSQNPRHKITKRGQNVTFRCDPISEHNRLYWYRQTLGQGPEFLTYFQNEAQLEKSRLLSDRFSAERPKGSFSTLEIQRTEQGDSAMYLCASRGGGRNSPLHFGNGTRLTVT.

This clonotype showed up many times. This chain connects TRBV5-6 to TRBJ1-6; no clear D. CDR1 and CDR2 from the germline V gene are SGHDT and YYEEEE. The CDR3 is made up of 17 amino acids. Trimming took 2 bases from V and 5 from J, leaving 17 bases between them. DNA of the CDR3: TGTGCCAGCAGCTTTTTGGGAAGACTGACGGATAATTCACCCCTCCACTTT. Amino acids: CASSFLGRLTDNSPLHF.

CDR3 sequence: CAWSRGGVVETQYF. The CDR3 coding sequence is TGTGCCTGGAGTCGGGGGGGGGTGGTAGAGACCCAGTACTTC. The J gene is TRBJ2-5, the V gene TRBV30; TRBD2 agrees at 8 bases. Germline V gene lookup returns CDR1 GTSNPN and CDR2 SVGIG (reference sequence). The CDR3 extends over 14 amino acids. V shed 2 bases and J 4 bases; nucleotides not matched to a gene: 6.

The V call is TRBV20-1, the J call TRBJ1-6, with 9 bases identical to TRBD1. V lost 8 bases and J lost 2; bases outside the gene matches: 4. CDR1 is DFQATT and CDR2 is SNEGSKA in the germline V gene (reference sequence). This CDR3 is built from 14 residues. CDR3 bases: TGCAGTCAGGACAGGGGAACCTATAATTCACCCCTCCACTTT. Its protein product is CSQDRGTYNSPLHF.

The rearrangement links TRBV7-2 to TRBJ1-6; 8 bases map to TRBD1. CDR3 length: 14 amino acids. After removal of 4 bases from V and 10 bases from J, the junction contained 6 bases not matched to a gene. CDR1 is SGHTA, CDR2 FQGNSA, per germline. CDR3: CASSWTGTISPLHF. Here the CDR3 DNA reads TGTGCCAGCAGCTGGACAGGGACAATATCACCCCTCCACTTT.

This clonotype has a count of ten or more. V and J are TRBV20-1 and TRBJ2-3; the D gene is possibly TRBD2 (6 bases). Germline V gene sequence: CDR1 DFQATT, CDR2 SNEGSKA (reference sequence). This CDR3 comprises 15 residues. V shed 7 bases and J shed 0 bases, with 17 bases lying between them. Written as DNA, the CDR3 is TGCAGTGGGCTAAAGGAGGGGTCAAGCACAGATACGCAGTATTTT. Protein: CSGLKEGSSTDTQYF.